These T cell receptor beta chains were read from a single sample in a study of blood T cell repertoires in COVID-19. Profiling relied on immunoSEQ multiplex PCR, and the TCRdb table lists in-frame clones only, not all of them. The sample contains fewer than 20,000 clones, 80% to 90% of which appear only once. The sequenced material came from peripheral blood. These receptors originate from a human donor in a cohort sampled during active COVID-19. The donor label of this sample is uncertain. Both conserved end residues are part of each CDR3. A D gene is named only where the DNA matches it firmly. Clone size appears in some rows only: once, few, many, or a class for an expanded clone.

j_gene: TRBJ2-7; abundance: -; v_gene: TRBV7-9; d_gene: -; CDR3aa: CASSSERGSYEQYF; CDR3nt: TGTGCCAGCAGCTCGGAAAGGGGCTCCTACGAGCAGTACTTC
j_gene: TRBJ2-7; abundance: -; v_gene: TRBV3-1/TRBV3-2; d_gene: TRBD1; CDR3aa: CASSLTWTGAYEQYF; CDR3nt: TGTGCCAGCAGCCTCACTTGGACAGGAGCCTACGAGCAGTACTTC
j_gene: TRBJ1-4; abundance: -; v_gene: TRBV6-5; d_gene: TRBD1; CDR3aa: CASSRTGGTEKLFF; CDR3nt: TGTGCCAGCAGCCGGACAGGGGGCACTGAAAAACTGTTTTTT
j_gene: TRBJ2-1; abundance: -; v_gene: TRBV19; d_gene: TRBD2; CDR3aa: CASSIPTLGLAGNYNEQFF; CDR3nt: TGTGCCAGTAGTATCCCGACCCTGGGACTAGCGGGAAACTACAATGAGCAGTTCTTC
j_gene: TRBJ2-1; abundance: few; v_gene: TRBV9; d_gene: -; CDR3aa: CASSVADGSSYNEQFF; CDR3nt: TGTGCCAGCAGCGTAGCTGACGGGAGCTCCTACAATGAGCAGTTCTTC
j_gene: TRBJ2-7; abundance: -; v_gene: TRBV5-6; d_gene: -; CDR3aa: CASSLPNIGREQYF; CDR3nt: TGTGCCAGCAGCTTGCCTAATATTGGGCGCGAGCAGTACTTC
j_gene: TRBJ1-5; abundance: -; v_gene: TRBV4-1; d_gene: TRBD1; CDR3aa: CASSQREGGNQPQHF; CDR3nt: TGCGCCAGCAGCCAACGGGAAGGGGGCAACCAGCCCCAGCATTTT
j_gene: TRBJ2-3; abundance: -; v_gene: TRBV10-2; d_gene: -; CDR3aa: CASRPTQAGTDTQYF; CDR3nt: TGCGCCAGCAGACCGACTCAAGCCGGCACAGATACGCAGTATTTT
j_gene: TRBJ1-2; abundance: -; v_gene: TRBV5-1; d_gene: TRBD1; CDR3aa: CASSRDRGKDGYTF; CDR3nt: TGCGCCAGCAGCAGGGACAGGGGGAAGGATGGCTACACCTTC
j_gene: TRBJ2-3; abundance: -; v_gene: TRBV3-1/TRBV3-2; d_gene: TRBD2; CDR3aa: CASSRPSSGRGDTQYF; CDR3nt: TGTGCCAGCAGCCGACCCTCTAGCGGGAGAGGAGATACGCAGTATTTT
j_gene: TRBJ1-3; abundance: -; v_gene: TRBV2; d_gene: -; CDR3aa: CASTGAGNTIYF; CDR3nt: TGTGCCAGCACCGGGGCTGGAAACACCATATATTTT
j_gene: TRBJ1-1; abundance: -; v_gene: TRBV11-3; d_gene: TRBD1; CDR3aa: CASSKEGTGGTEAFF; CDR3nt: TGTGCCAGCAGCAAGGAGGGGACAGGGGGAACTGAAGCTTTCTTT
j_gene: TRBJ1-3; abundance: once; v_gene: TRBV28; d_gene: -; CDR3aa: CASSLVSSGNTIYF; CDR3nt: TGTGCCAGCAGTTTGGTGAGCTCTGGAAACACCATATATTTT
j_gene: TRBJ2-2; abundance: -; v_gene: TRBV5-1; d_gene: -; CDR3aa: CASSSWSGLNTGELFF; CDR3nt: TGCGCCAGCAGCTCGTGGAGCGGATTAAACACCGGGGAGCTGTTTTTT
j_gene: TRBJ1-2; abundance: -; v_gene: TRBV5-1; d_gene: -; CDR3aa: CASSLDGGGWGYTF; CDR3nt: TGCGCCAGCAGCCTGGATGGAGGTGGCTGGGGCTACACCTTC
j_gene: TRBJ2-5; abundance: -; v_gene: TRBV29-1; d_gene: TRBD1; CDR3aa: CSALGQDQETQYF; CDR3nt: TGCAGCGCCCTGGGACAGGACCAAGAGACCCAGTACTTC
j_gene: TRBJ2-1; abundance: once; v_gene: TRBV24-1; d_gene: -; CDR3aa: CATSDSYNEQFF; CDR3nt: TGTGCCACCTCCGACAGTTACAATGAGCAGTTCTTC
j_gene: TRBJ2-3; abundance: -; v_gene: TRBV10-1; d_gene: -; CDR3aa: CASSVGLSAKADTQYF; CDR3nt: TGCGCCAGCAGCGTTGGGCTAAGTGCTAAGGCAGATACGCAGTATTTT
j_gene: TRBJ2-6; abundance: -; v_gene: TRBV12-5; d_gene: -; CDR3aa: CASGLSGPGRGANVLTF; CDR3nt: TGTGCTAGTGGTTTGTCCGGCCCAGGCCGGGGGGCCAACGTCCTGACTTTC
j_gene: TRBJ2-5; abundance: -; v_gene: TRBV5-6; d_gene: -; CDR3aa: CASSLGGESQETQYF; CDR3nt: TGTGCCAGCAGCTTGGGAGGAGAATCACAAGAGACCCAGTACTTC
j_gene: TRBJ1-6; abundance: -; v_gene: TRBV6-5; d_gene: TRBD1; CDR3aa: CASSRLRDSTSPLHF; CDR3nt: TGTGCCAGCAGCCGACTCCGGGACAGCACTTCACCCCTCCACTTT
j_gene: TRBJ2-7; abundance: -; v_gene: TRBV7-2; d_gene: TRBD2; CDR3aa: CASSRGRGVSYEQYF; CDR3nt: TGTGCCAGCAGCAGAGGACGGGGGGTCTCCTACGAGCAGTACTTC
j_gene: TRBJ2-5; abundance: -; v_gene: TRBV21-1; d_gene: -; CDR3aa: CASSKAPGTSGGQETQYF; CDR3nt: TGTGCCAGCAGCAAAGCCCCTGGGACTAGCGGGGGCCAAGAGACCCAGTACTTC
j_gene: TRBJ2-7; abundance: -; v_gene: TRBV28; d_gene: -; CDR3aa: CASSFQGQLLAAAYEQYF; CDR3nt: TGTGCCAGCAGTTTTCAGGGACAGCTACTAGCGGCAGCCTACGAGCAGTACTTC
j_gene: TRBJ1-1; abundance: -; v_gene: TRBV14; d_gene: -; CDR3aa: CASSQAQGEDTEAFF; CDR3nt: TGTGCCAGCAGCCAAGCGCAAGGGGAGGACACTGAAGCTTTCTTT
j_gene: TRBJ1-1; abundance: once; v_gene: TRBV10-1; d_gene: -; CDR3aa: CASSSGGEIDTEAFF; CDR3nt: TGCGCCAGCAGTTCGGGGGGCGAAATCGATACTGAAGCTTTCTTT